Here is one T cell receptor beta chain with its context. Its antigen is unidentified. This CDR3 has 13 residues. The germline gives CDR1 MNHEY, CDR2 SMNVEV (reference sequence). For TCR beta, cDNA was produced by 5'RACE template switching with UMIs. TCRdb reprocessed the 5' RACE reads and keeps a single row for each CDR3 protein, giving no DNA. This sample's table reports 400,000 to 500,000 distinct CDR3 sequences. These data are taken from a study of T cells expressing NK-cell markers. Study findings and constraints: Questions lingered over whether expanded NKG2C+ T cell clones were HCMV-specific.

V usage is TRBV27 and J usage is TRBJ1-1; the TRBD1 assignment by TCRdb is unverifiable without DNA. The receptor was derived from a woman between 18 and 69 years old in good health. Sequencing input: blood T cells: a sorted CD56 or NKG2C T cell subset, CD4+ or CD8+ T cells, or bulk PBMC T cells (not recorded which). CDR3 amino acids: CASRRTGVVEAFF.